The clone carrying this T cell receptor (beta chain) was found once. What it binds is unknown. Amplification used 60 Vbeta primers and 13 Jbeta primers. Profiling relied on immunoSEQ multiplex PCR, and the TCRdb table lists in-frame clones only, not all of them. The sample consists of 200,000 or so clones, roughly 80% of them appearing once. This sample is drawn from a study of cytomegalovirus exposure and HLA in healthy donors. Study as a whole: Unique TCR beta sequences numbering about 100 million came from 150 million to 200 million T cells in an earlier analysis.

Germline V gene sequence: CDR1 SGHTA, CDR2 FQGNSA. The length of the CDR3 is 16 residues. V lost 5 bases and J lost 4; bases outside the gene matches: 10. Study outcomes and limitations: In the analysis, some V segments, TRBV6-2 and TRBV6-3 included, were excluded as indistinguishable.

These donors, healthy bone marrow donors, were studied. The sequence derives from a woman younger than 45 in good health and CMV-seropositive. The chain combines TRBV7-2 with TRBJ2-5, with 10 bases lining up with TRBD2. Sequencing was carried out using PBMCs. CDR3 residues: CASSPRTSGARETQYF. The CDR3 region has the DNA TGTGCCAGCAGCCCCCGTACTAGCGGGGCGCGAGAGACCCAGTACTTC.